This passage covers 15 T cell receptor beta chains from one sample sequenced in a study of T cell repertoires in cytomegalovirus infection. A single record per CDR3 protein comes from TCRdb applying MiXCR to the reads. This table has under 800,000 distinct CDR3 sequences, 20% to 25% appearing once. Sequencing was carried out using CD8+ T cells from PBMCs. The receptors derive from a human donor in good health (CMV status not recorded). Some clones in this sample may be carry-over from other donors' samples.

At least ten counts were recorded for this clonotype. V gene TRBV14 combines with J gene TRBJ1-2; D gene ambiguous. Germline CDR1 reads SGHDN; CDR2 reads FVKESK. V lost 1 base to trimming and J lost 14 bases, with 17 bases between them. The CDR3 length is 13 residues. DNA of the CDR3: TGTGCCAGCAGCCAAGGTATATCCCCCGTTTCGACCTTC. Translating gives CASSQGISPVSTF. The entire variable domain, with the rest obtained from reference TRBV14 and TRBJ1-2, is as follows: EAGVTQFPSHSVIEKGQTVTLRCDPISGHDNLYWYRRVMGKEIKFLLHFVKESKQDESGMPNNRFLAERTGGTYSTLKVQPAELEDSGVYFCASSQGISPVSTFGSGTRLTVV.

On this clonotype: Mismatch with germline at one junction end may stem from a read error. The chain employs TRBV20-1 and TRBJ2-3; 10 positions match TRBD2. Germline V gene data show CDR1 as DFQATT and CDR2 as SNEGSKA (reference sequence). This CDR3 contains 15 residues. CDR3 in DNA: TGCAATGCTAGAGAAGCGGGGGGGCTTATGGATACGCAGTATTTT. It encodes CNAREAGGLMDTQYF.

The chain joins TRBV7-1 to TRBJ2-2, with 7 bases matching TRBD1. TRBV7-1 is annotated as an ORF whose role is uncertain. This CDR3 is built from 13 residues. The J segment lost 9 bases and the V segment lost 5 bases, leaving 6 bases of the junction unmatched. This CDR3 is CASSHGQVRELFF. The CDR3 coding sequence is TGTGCCAGCAGCCACGGACAGGTCAGGGAGCTGTTTTTT.

This clonotype was counted ten times or more. The CDR3 sequence is CASGTVNYGYTF. CDR3 nucleotide sequence: TGTGCCTCCGGCACGGTGAACTATGGCTACACCTTC. The chain carries TRBV7-9 and TRBJ1-2; no reliable D call. V was clipped by 11 bases and J by 2 bases, with 12 bases between them. The CDR3 totals 12 residues. Germline CDR1 reads SEHNR; CDR2 reads FQNEAQ (reference sequence).

The rearrangement uses TRBV24-1 and TRBJ1-2; D gene uncertain. V was pared by 2 bases and J by 8 bases, with 8 bases between. Looked up from germline, CDR1 is KGHDR and CDR2 is SFDVKD. This CDR3 contains 12 residues. The CDR3 reads CATSDSRLGYTF. The CDR3 coding sequence is TGTGCCACCAGTGATTCGAGACTGGGCTACACCTTC.

This clonotype was seen more than once but under ten times. V is TRBV7-3 and J is TRBJ2-1, with D perhaps TRBD2 (5 bases). Deletions cut 5 bases from V and 1 base from J, with 12 bases between. CDR3 length equals 15 residues. Germline lookup yields CDR1 SGHTA and CDR2 FQGTGA. The CDR3 bases are TGTGCCAGCAGCCGCGCCGGGGTTTCCTACAATGAGCAGTTCTTC. Translation: CASSRAGVSYNEQFF.

The chain carries TRBV12-3 or TRBV12-4 and TRBJ2-5; D perhaps matches TRBD2 (5 bases). The V end was cut by 2 bases, the J end by 2 bases, with 12 bases between. This CDR3 spans 15 amino acids. Here the CDR3 DNA reads TGTGCCAGCAGTTTATCGGCAGCGGAACAAGAGACCCAGTACTTC. This translates into CASSLSAAEQETQYF.

With regard to this clonotype: This may be a read error: a much more frequent sequence differs by one nucleotide. In this CDR3 the conserved last residue, phenylalanine or tryptophan, is missing, so a read error is likely. The chain carries TRBV7-8 and TRBJ1-3; TRBD1 is a possible D gene (5 bases). The CDR3 has 15 residues. Germline V lookup: CDR1 SGHVS, CDR2 FQNEAQ. Trimming cost V 3 bases and J 0 bases, with 9 bases left between them. The CDR3 is CASSFPGTSGNTIYY. The CDR3 bases are TGTGCCAGCAGCTTCCCCGGGACCTCTGGAAACACCATATATTAT.

This clonotype was seen at least ten times. The J gene is TRBJ1-1, the V gene TRBV7-9; TRBD1 agrees at 7 bases. The germline V gene has CDR1 SEHNR and CDR2 FQNEAQ (reference sequence). The CDR3 loop spans 14 amino acids. V lost 5 bases to trimming and J lost 5 bases; unmatched junction nucleotides: 8. CDR3 nucleotides: TGTGCCAGCAGCCACCAGGGGGGCCGGACTGAAGCTTTCTTT. As protein: CASSHQGGRTEAFF.

This sequence joins TRBV28 and TRBJ2-5; possibly TRBD2 for D (6 bases). V lost 6 bases and J lost 4, with 24 bases in between. CDR3 size: 17 residues. From germline, CDR1 is MDHEN and CDR2 SYDVKM. In DNA form, the CDR3 reads TGTGCCAGCAGCGAATCCGGGACTTTCGCCTGGGGAGAGACCCAGTACTTC. Its protein is CASSESGTFAWGETQYF.

At least ten counts were recorded for this clonotype. The rearrangement links TRBV6-2 or TRBV6-3 to TRBJ2-4; TRBD2 might be the D (6 bases). CDR3 length: 18 amino acids. Germline CDR1 MNHEY, CDR2 SVGEGT. V shed 0 bases and J shed 0 bases, with 15 bases lying between them. As DNA, the CDR3 is TGTGCCAGCAGTTACTCGAAGGAGGGAACTATAGCCAAAAACATTCAGTACTTC. This sequence encodes CASSYSKEGTIAKNIQYF.

Details on this clonotype: It may be a read error: a sequence one base away is much more abundant. This chain uses TRBV27 with TRBJ2-3; a possible D gene is TRBD1 (5 bases). The CDR3 contains 16 residues. Germline CDR1 reads MNHEY; CDR2 reads SMNVEV (reference sequence). CDR3 in amino acids: CANSLESKGLTDTQYF. CDR3 coding DNA: TGTGCCAACAGTTTAGAGTCTAAGGGGTTAACAGATACGCAGTATTTT.

The sample holds a few counts of this clonotype. The J gene is TRBJ2-5, the V gene TRBV11-2, with TRBD1 identical over 10 bases. With V trimmed by 5 bases and J by 3 bases, 9 bases remained unmatched. The germline CDR1 and CDR2 sequences are SGHAT and FQNNGV. This CDR3 is built from 16 residues. CDR3 coding DNA: TGTGCCAGCAGCCATCTCCCTGGGACAGGGGAAGAGACCCAGTACTTC. Its protein is CASSHLPGTGEETQYF.

This clonotype was seen a handful of times. J is TRBJ1-4 and V is TRBV19; D may be TRBD1 (6 bases). This CDR3 has 14 residues. CDR1 and CDR2 (germline): LNHDA, SQIVND (reference sequence). V lost 10 bases and J 6 bases, leaving 18 bases between the germline ends. The CDR3 DNA reads as TGTGCCACCCGATCCGGGACAAGCGATGAAAAACTGTTTTTT. It is translated as CATRSGTSDEKLFF.

This clonotype was observed many times. In DNA, the CDR3 is TGTGCCATCAGTGAGTCGAGTAAGGTGCGGGGTAATTACAATGAGCAGTTCTTC. This gives the protein CAISESSKVRGNYNEQFF. This chain connects TRBV10-3 to TRBJ2-1, with D possibly TRBD2 on 6 matching bases. The length of the CDR3 is 18 residues. Germline CDR1 and CDR2: ENHRY and SYGVKD. The V gene lost 0 bases and the J gene lost 4 bases, with 19 bases spanning the gap.